The next 12 T cell receptor beta chains were all read from a single sample in a study of OX40 agonist ivuxolimab in advanced cancers. Libraries were prepared by immunoSEQ multiplex PCR; TCRdb keeps only in-frame clonotypes and omits some of them. The sample contains about 40,000 clones, 70% to 90% of which appear only once. The sample was CD4+ or CD8+ T cells sorted from blood, taken in a trial of the OX40 agonist ivuxolimab. These receptors originate from an adult with an advanced solid tumor such as melanoma, head and neck, liver or kidney cancer.

The V and J genes are TRBV5-1 and TRBJ2-1; D is possibly TRBD2 (6 bases). Trimming took off 4 bases at V and 5 bases at J, with 22 bases between the two ends. Per the germline V gene, CDR1 is SGHRS and CDR2 is YFSETQ. The CDR3 runs 17 residues. CDR3 nucleotide sequence: TGCGCCAGCAGCCCTAGTGTTGGGAGGATGGGCCACAATGAGCAGTTCTTC. Translating it yields CASSPSVGRMGHNEQFF.

The rearrangement joins TRBV7-9 to TRBJ2-2; D is unresolved. Germline values: CDR1 SEHNR, CDR2 FQNEAQ (reference sequence). The CDR3 length is 14 residues. The V end was cut by 1 base, the J end by 4 bases, with 7 bases between. The CDR3 DNA sequence: TGTGCCAGCAGCTTAGGATGGGGCACCGGGGAGCTGTTTTTT. It translates to CASSLGWGTGELFF.

The chain uses TRBV5-1 and TRBJ2-3, with D unclear. V gave up 0 bases and J gave up 0 bases, with 11 bases separating them. In germline, CDR1 is SGHRS, CDR2 YFSETQ. The CDR3 has 16 amino acids. The CDR3 spells CASSLAGTHSTDTQYF. DNA for the CDR3: TGCGCCAGCAGCTTGGCTGGCACTCATAGCACAGATACGCAGTATTTT.

The rearrangement links TRBV28 to TRBJ2-5; D possibly corresponds to TRBD2 (6 bases). V was trimmed by 2 bases and J by 5 bases, leaving 15 bases between them. Germline assignment: CDR1 MDHEN and CDR2 SYDVKM. CDR3 length: 15 residues. Here the CDR3 DNA reads TGTGCCAGCAGTTTAGAACTAGCAGGTGGGGAGACCCAGTACTTC. It specifies CASSLELAGGETQYF.

The V gene is TRBV7-9, the J gene TRBJ2-7; D not certain. Germline V gene lookup returns CDR1 SEHNR and CDR2 FQNEAQ (reference sequence). This CDR3 spans 13 amino acids. Trimming cost V 5 bases and J 2 bases, with 10 bases left between them. The CDR3 bases are TGTGCCAGCAGCCTCGGCAGTGCCTACGAGCAGTACTTC. It encodes CASSLGSAYEQYF.

V is TRBV5-4 and J is TRBJ2-4; no reliable D call. With 0 bases removed from V and 5 bases from J, the gap between germline ends came to 6 bases. The CDR3 has 13 amino acids. Germline lookup yields CDR1 SGHNT and CDR2 YYREEE (reference sequence). CDR3 DNA: TGTGCCAGCAGCTTGGCTTATGAAAACATTCAGTACTTC. Translated: CASSLAYENIQYF.

The chain carries TRBV19 and TRBJ2-7; TRBD1 matches 10 bases. This CDR3 contains 15 residues. Germline CDR1 is LNHDA and CDR2 is SQIVND (reference sequence). V lost 5 bases and J lost 2; bases outside the gene matches: 6. Written as DNA, the CDR3 is TGTGCCAGTAGTCCCCGGACAGGGGGGACCTACGAGCAGTACTTC. Translation: CASSPRTGGTYEQYF. The variable domain in full, completed from reference TRBV19 and TRBJ2-7, reads DGGITQSPKYLFRKEGQNVTLSCEQNLNHDAMYWYRQDPGQGLRLIYYSQIVNDFQKGDIAEGYSVSREKKESFPLTVTSAQKNPTAFYLCASSPRTGGTYEQYFGPGTRLTVT.

The rearrangement uses TRBV28 and TRBJ2-7; maybe TRBD2 (5 bases). V was shortened by 6 bases and J by 1 base, with 22 bases between the two germline ends. CDR3 length: 17 residues. Per germline, CDR1 MDHEN and CDR2 SYDVKM. For the CDR3, the DNA is TGTGCCAGCAGCCAAACCTGGGCGGGCGGATGGTCCTACGAGCAGTACTTC. Translated: CASSQTWAGGWSYEQYF. The variable domain in full, with the rest retrieved from reference TRBV28 and TRBJ2-7, is DVKVTQSSRYLVKRTGEKVFLECVQDMDHENMFWYRQDPGLGLRLIYFSYDVKMKEKGDIPEGYSVSREKKERFSLILESASTNQTSMYLCASSQTWAGGWSYEQYFGPGTRLTVT.

The chain joins TRBV25-1 to TRBJ2-4; TRBD2 agrees at 11 bases. In germline, CDR1 is MGHDK, CDR2 SYGVNS. V shed 2 bases, J shed 3 bases, and the junction held 3 bases outside the gene matches. CDR3 size: 16 residues. CDR3 residues: CASSERTSGLKNIQYF. The CDR3 DNA follows: TGTGCCAGCAGTGAACGGACTAGCGGGCTCAAAAACATTCAGTACTTC.

The chain employs TRBV12-5 and TRBJ2-1; D is unresolved. Trimming removed 4 bases at V and 5 bases at J, with 18 bases between. The germline gives CDR1 LGHNT, CDR2 FRNRAP. The CDR3 runs 16 residues. The CDR3 DNA is TGTGCTAGTGGTTCGCTCGTCTCGCCGCACCACAATGAGCAGTTCTTC. Translation: CASGSLVSPHHNEQFF.

The J gene is TRBJ1-3, the V gene TRBV21-1; the table's D call, TRBD1, was not checked against the DNA. TRBV21-1 represents a pseudogene. This CDR3 is 17 amino acids long. The CDR3 DNA reads as TGTGCCAGCAGCAAAGTGTTGGACAGGGAGGCTGGAAACACCATATATTTT. It translates to CASSKVLDREAGNTIYF.

The CDR3 protein is CAISAVTSGRNEQYF. The CDR3, as DNA: TGTGCCATCAGCGCCGTGACTAGCGGGAGGAACGAGCAGTACTTC. This rearrangement joins TRBV10-3 to TRBJ2-7; 13 bases align to TRBD2. V gave up 6 bases and J gave up 5 bases; unmatched junction bases: 7. This CDR3 region has 15 residues. CDR1 is ENHRY, CDR2 SYGVKD, per germline.